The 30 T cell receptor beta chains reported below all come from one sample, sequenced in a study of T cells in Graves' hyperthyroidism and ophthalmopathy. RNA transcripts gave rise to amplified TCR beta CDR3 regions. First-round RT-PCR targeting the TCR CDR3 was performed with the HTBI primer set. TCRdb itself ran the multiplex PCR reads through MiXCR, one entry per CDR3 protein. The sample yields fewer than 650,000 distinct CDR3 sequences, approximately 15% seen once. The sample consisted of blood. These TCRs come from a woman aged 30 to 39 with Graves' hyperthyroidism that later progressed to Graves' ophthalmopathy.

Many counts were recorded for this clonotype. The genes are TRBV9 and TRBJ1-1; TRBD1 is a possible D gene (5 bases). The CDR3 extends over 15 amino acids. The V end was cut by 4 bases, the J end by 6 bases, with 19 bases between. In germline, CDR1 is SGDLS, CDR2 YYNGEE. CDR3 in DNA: TGTGCCAGCAGCCCGCGACCGGGGACGAGCGCTGAAGCTTTCTTT. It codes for CASSPRPGTSAEAFF.

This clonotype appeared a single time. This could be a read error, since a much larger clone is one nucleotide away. The chain's CDR3 is CASSTLAGVGAGEMFF. The CDR3 coding sequence is TGTGCCAGCAGCACCCTAGCGGGAGTAGGGGCCGGGGAGATGTTTTTT. This sequence joins TRBV9 and TRBJ2-2; 10 nucleotides line up with TRBD2. The CDR3 spans 16 residues. The germline V gene encodes CDR1 SGDLS and CDR2 YYNGEE.

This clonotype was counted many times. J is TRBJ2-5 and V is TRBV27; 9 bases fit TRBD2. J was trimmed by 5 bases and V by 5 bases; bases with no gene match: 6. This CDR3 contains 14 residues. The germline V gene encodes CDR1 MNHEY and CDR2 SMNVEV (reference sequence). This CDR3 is CASSQGLARETQYF. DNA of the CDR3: TGTGCCAGCAGTCAAGGACTAGCGAGGGAGACCCAGTACTTC.

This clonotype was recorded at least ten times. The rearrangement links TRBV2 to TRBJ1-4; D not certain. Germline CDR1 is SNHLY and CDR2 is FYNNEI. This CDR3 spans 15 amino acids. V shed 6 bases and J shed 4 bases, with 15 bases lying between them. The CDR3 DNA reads TGTGCCAGCAGACTCGGAAAAGGCCTTAATGAAAAACTGTTTTTT. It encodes CASRLGKGLNEKLFF. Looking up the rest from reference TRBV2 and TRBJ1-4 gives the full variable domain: EPEVTQTPSHQVTQMGQEVILRCVPISNHLYFYWYRQILGQKVEFLVSFYNNEISEKSEIFDDQFSVERPDGSNFTLKIRSTKLEDSAMYFCASRLGKGLNEKLFFGSGTQLSVL.

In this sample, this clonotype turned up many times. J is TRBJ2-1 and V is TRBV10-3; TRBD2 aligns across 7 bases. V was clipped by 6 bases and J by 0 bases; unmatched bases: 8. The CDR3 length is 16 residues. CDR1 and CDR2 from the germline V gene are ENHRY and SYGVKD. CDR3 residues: CAIRALADSSYNEQFF. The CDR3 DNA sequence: TGTGCCATCAGGGCGCTAGCGGATAGCTCCTACAATGAGCAGTTCTTC.

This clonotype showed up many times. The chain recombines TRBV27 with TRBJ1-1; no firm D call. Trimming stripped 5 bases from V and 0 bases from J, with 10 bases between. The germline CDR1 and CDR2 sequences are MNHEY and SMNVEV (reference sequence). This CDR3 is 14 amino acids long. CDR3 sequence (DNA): TGTGCCAGCAGTCGAGGGTTTCTGAACACTGAAGCTTTCTTT. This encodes CASSRGFLNTEAFF.

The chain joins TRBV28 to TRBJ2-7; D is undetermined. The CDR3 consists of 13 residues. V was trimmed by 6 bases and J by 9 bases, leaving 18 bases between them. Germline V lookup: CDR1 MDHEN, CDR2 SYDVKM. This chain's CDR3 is CASSLPAQGGQYF. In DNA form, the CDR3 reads TGTGCCAGCAGCCTCCCGGCCCAAGGTGGGCAGTACTTC.

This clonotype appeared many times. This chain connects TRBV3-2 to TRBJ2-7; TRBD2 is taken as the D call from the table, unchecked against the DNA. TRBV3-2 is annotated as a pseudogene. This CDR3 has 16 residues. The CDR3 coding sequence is TGTGCCAGCAGCCAAGATCTGGCGGGAGAATCCTACGAGCAGTACTTC. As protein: CASSQDLAGESYEQYF.

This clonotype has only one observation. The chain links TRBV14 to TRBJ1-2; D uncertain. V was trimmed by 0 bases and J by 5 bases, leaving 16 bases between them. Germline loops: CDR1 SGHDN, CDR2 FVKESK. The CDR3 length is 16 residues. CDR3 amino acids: CASSQEAWYSAYGYTF. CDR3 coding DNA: TGTGCCAGCAGCCAAGAGGCATGGTATTCGGCATATGGCTACACCTTC.

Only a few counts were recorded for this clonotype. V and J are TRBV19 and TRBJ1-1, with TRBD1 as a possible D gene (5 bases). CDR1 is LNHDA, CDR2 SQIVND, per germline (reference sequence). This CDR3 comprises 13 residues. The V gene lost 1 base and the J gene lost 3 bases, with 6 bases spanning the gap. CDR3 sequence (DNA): TGTGCCAGTAGTATAGTGGGGGACACTGAAGCTTTCTTT. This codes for CASSIVGDTEAFF.

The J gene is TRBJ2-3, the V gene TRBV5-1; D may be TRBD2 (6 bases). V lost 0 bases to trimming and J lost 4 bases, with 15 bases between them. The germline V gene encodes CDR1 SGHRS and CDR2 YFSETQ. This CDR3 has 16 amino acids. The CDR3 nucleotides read TGCGCCAGCAGCTTGGCCCTGTTGGCGGGACCAGATACGCAGTATTTT. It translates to CASSLALLAGPDTQYF.

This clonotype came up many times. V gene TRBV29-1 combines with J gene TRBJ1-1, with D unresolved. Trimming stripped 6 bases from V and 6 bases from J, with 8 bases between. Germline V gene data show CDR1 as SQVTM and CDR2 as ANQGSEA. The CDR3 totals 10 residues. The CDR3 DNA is TGCAGCGTGTCCGAGGCTGAAGCTTTCTTT. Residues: CSVSEAEAFF.

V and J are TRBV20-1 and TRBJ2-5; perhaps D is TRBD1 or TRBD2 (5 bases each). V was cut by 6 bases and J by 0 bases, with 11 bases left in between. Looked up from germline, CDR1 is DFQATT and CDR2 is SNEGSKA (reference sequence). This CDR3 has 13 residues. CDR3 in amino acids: CSAQRGNQETQYF. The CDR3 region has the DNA TGCAGTGCCCAGAGGGGAAACCAAGAGACCCAGTACTTC.

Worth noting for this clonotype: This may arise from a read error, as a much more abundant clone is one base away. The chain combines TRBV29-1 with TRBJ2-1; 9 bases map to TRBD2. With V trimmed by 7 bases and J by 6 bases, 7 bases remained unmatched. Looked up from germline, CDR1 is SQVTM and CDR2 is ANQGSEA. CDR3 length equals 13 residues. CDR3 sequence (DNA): TGCAGCGGCGCGCGGGAGGGCCCCAATGAGCAGTTCTTC. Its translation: CSGAREGPNEQFF.

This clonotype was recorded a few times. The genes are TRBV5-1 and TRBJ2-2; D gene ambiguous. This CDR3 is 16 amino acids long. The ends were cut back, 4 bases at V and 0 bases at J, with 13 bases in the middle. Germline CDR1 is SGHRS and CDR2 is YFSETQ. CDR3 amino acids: CASSPRGPANTGELFF. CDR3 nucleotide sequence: TGCGCCAGCAGCCCCCGAGGCCCCGCGAACACCGGGGAGCTGTTTTTT.

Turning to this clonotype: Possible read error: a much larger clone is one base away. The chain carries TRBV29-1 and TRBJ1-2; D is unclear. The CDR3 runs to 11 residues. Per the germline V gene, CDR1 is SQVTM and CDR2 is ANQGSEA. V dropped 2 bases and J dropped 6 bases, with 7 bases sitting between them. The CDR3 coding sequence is TGCAGCGTTGAAACCGTAGATGGCTACACCTTC. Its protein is CSVETVDGYTF.

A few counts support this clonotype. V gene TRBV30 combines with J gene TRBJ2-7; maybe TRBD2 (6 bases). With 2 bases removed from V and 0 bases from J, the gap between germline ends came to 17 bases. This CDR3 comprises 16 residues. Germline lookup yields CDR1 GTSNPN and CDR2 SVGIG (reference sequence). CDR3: CAWSRARAGLSYEQYF. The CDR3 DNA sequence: TGTGCCTGGAGTAGGGCCCGAGCGGGCCTCTCCTACGAGCAGTACTTC.

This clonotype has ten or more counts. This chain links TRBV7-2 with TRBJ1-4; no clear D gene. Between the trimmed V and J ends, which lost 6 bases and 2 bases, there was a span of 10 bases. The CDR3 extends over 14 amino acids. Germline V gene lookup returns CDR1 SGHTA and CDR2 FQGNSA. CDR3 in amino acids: CASSWLGTNEKLFF. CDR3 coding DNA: TGTGCCAGCAGTTGGCTGGGGACTAATGAAAAACTGTTTTTT.

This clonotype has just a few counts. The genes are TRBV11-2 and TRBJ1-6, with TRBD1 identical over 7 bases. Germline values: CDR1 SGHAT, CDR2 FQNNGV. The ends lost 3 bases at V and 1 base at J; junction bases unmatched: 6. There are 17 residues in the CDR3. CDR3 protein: CASSFGDRASYNSPLHF. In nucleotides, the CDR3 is TGTGCCAGCAGCTTCGGCGACAGGGCTTCCTATAATTCACCCCTCCACTTT.

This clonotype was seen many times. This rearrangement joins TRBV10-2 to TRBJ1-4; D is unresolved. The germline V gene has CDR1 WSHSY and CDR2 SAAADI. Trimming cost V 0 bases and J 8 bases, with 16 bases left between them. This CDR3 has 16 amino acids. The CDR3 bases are TGCGCCAGCAGTGAGTCGAAGGTTTCAGGCAGCGAAAAACTGTTTTTT. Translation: CASSESKVSGSEKLFF.

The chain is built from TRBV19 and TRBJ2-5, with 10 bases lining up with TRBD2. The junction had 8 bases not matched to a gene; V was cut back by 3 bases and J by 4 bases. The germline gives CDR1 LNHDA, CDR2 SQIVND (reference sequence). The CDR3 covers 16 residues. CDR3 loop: CASSIRSSGSRETQYF. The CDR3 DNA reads TGTGCCAGTAGTATTCGATCTAGCGGGAGTAGAGAGACCCAGTACTTC.

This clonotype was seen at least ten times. CDR3 in amino acids: CASSRISGSSYNEQFF. The CDR3 DNA reads TGTGCCAGCAGCCGCATTAGCGGGAGTTCATACAATGAGCAGTTCTTC. V and J are TRBV7-9 and TRBJ2-1; TRBD2 matches at 9 bases. Unmatched junction bases numbered 9, after V lost 5 bases and J lost 4 bases. The V gene's germline CDR1 is SEHNR and CDR2 FQNEAQ (reference sequence). The CDR3 runs to 16 residues.

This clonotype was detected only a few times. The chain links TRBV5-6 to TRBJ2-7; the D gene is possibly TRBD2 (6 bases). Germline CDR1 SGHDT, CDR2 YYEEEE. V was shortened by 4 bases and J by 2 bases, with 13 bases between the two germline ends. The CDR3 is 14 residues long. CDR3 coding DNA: TGTGCCAGCAGCCCCGTCGGGGGAACCTACGAGCAGTACTTC. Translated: CASSPVGGTYEQYF.

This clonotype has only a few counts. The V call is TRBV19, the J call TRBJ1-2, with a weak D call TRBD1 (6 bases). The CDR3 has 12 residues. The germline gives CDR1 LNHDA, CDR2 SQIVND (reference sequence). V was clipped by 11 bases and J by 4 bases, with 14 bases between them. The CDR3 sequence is CALHQGGYGYTF. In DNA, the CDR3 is TGTGCCTTACACCAAGGGGGCTATGGCTACACCTTC.

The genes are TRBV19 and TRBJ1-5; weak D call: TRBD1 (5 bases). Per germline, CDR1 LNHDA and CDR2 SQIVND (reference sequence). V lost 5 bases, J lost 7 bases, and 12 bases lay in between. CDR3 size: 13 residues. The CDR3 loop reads CASSGDSGQPQHF. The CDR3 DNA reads TGTGCCAGTAGTGGAGACAGCGGGCAGCCCCAGCATTTT.

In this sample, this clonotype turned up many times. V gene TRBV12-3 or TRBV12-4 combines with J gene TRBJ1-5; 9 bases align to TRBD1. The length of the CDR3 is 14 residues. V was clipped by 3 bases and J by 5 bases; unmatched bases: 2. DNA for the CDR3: TGTGCCAGCAGTTTTACAGGGGGCGATCAGCCCCAGCATTTT. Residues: CASSFTGGDQPQHF.

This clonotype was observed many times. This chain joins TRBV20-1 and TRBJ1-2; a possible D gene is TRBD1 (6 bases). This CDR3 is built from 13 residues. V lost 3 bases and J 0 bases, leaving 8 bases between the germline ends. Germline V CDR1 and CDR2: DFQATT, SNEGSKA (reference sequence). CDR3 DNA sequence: TGCAGTGCTAGCAGGGGAGCTAACTATGGCTACACCTTC. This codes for CSASRGANYGYTF.

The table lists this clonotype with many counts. As DNA, the CDR3 is TGTGCCAGCAGCCCCGTTCTCAGCCAAGAGACCCAGTACTTC. It specifies CASSPVLSQETQYF. The chain recombines TRBV7-9 with TRBJ2-5; D gene unclear. The CDR3 runs to 14 residues. Germline V lookup: CDR1 SEHNR, CDR2 FQNEAQ (reference sequence). Trimming shortened V by 5 bases and J by 1 base, and 11 bases separated the two germline ends.

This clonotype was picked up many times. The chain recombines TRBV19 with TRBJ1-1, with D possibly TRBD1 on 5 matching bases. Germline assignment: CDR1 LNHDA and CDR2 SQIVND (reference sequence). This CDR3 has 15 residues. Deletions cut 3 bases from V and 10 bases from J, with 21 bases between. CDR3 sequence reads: CASSILPGTRIGAFF. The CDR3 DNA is TGTGCCAGTAGTATTCTTCCTGGGACCCGAATCGGAGCTTTCTTT.

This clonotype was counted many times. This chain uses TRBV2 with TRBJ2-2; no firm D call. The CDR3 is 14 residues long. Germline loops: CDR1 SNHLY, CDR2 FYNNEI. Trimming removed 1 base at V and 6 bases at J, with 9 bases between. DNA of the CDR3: TGTGCCAGCAGTGAAGTTCCGGGCCCCGGGGAGCTGTTTTTT. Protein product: CASSEVPGPGELFF. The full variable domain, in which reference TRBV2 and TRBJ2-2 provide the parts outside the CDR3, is EPEVTQTPSHQVTQMGQEVILRCVPISNHLYFYWYRQILGQKVEFLVSFYNNEISEKSEIFDDQFSVERPDGSNFTLKIRSTKLEDSAMYFCASSEVPGPGELFFGEGSRLTVL.